The 9 T cell receptor beta chains given below trace back to one sample, sequenced in a study of shared clonotypes between healthy human individuals. Produced via immunoSEQ multiplex PCR; TCRdb's table is partial and in-frame only. The sample shows more than 550,000 clones, roughly 91% of them seen only once. Sequenced material: memory CD8+ T cells from PBMCs. The subset is: CD45RO+ cells pooled with CCR7-negative TemRA cells. Every receptor here comes from a man between 18 and 29 years old in good health. Some clones in this sample may be carry-over from other donors' samples.

This sequence joins TRBV7-9 and TRBJ2-7; D gene unclear. CDR1 and CDR2 from the germline V gene are SEHNR and FQNEAQ (reference sequence). CDR3 size: 14 residues. V lost 0 bases and J lost 1, with 7 bases in between. CDR3 sequence: CASSLAGLSYEQYF. CDR3 coding DNA: TGTGCCAGCAGCTTAGCAGGTTTATCCTACGAGCAGTACTTC. Using reference TRBV7-9 and TRBJ2-7 for the parts outside the CDR3, the full variable domain is DTGVSQNPRHKITKRGQNVTFRCDPISEHNRLYWYRQTLGQGPEFLTYFQNEAQLEKSRLLSDRFSAERPKGSFSTLEIQRTEQGDSAMYLCASSLAGLSYEQYFGPGTRLTVT.

V and J are TRBV9 and TRBJ2-1; the D is unclear. V shed 0 bases and J shed 2 bases, with 21 bases lying between them. Germline V gene lookup returns CDR1 SGDLS and CDR2 YYNGEE. This CDR3 spans 19 amino acids. CDR3 nucleotide sequence: TGTGCCAGCAGCGTAGCCCCCATCTTAGCATCGGTTGCCTACAATGAGCAGTTCTTC. Translating it yields CASSVAPILASVAYNEQFF.

This clone was observed a handful of times. The chain uses TRBV9 and TRBJ1-1; a possible D gene is TRBD1 (5 bases). Between the trimmed V and J ends, which lost 3 bases and 8 bases, there was a span of 8 bases. This CDR3 has 11 residues. Per the germline V gene, CDR1 is SGDLS and CDR2 is YYNGEE. Here the CDR3 DNA reads TGTGCCAGCAGCGGGAACAGGGAAGCTTTCTTT. The encoded protein is CASSGNREAFF.

This sequence joins TRBV4-1 and TRBJ1-2, with D unresolved. V was shortened by 0 bases and J by 8 bases, with 10 bases between the two germline ends. This CDR3 spans 13 amino acids. The germline V gene encodes CDR1 MGHRA and CDR2 YSYEKL. The CDR3 sequence: CASSQDRLWGYTF. The CDR3 DNA sequence: TGCGCCAGCAGCCAAGACAGGTTGTGGGGCTACACCTTC.

The J gene is TRBJ1-1, the V gene TRBV7-9, with 7 positions matching TRBD1. Per the germline V gene, CDR1 is SEHNR and CDR2 is FQNEAQ (reference sequence). J lost 3 bases, V lost 3 bases, and 7 bases had no gene match. This CDR3 spans 15 amino acids. CDR3 loop: CASSFGTARDTEAFF. In DNA form, the CDR3 reads TGTGCCAGCAGCTTCGGGACAGCCCGGGACACTGAAGCTTTCTTT.

This clone was recorded only once. The chain employs TRBV10-3 and TRBJ2-5; D is unresolved. With the DNA end fitting TRBJ2-7 better, the J assignment may be wrong. CDR3 length equals 12 residues. Per germline, CDR1 ENHRY and CDR2 SYGVKD. CDR3 DNA: TGTGCGTCTGGTACATCAGTCTACGAGCAGTACTTC. This translates into CASGTSVYEQYF.

V is TRBV14 and J is TRBJ2-7; unclear D gene. The germline V gene encodes CDR1 SGHDN and CDR2 FVKESK. The V gene lost 4 bases and the J gene lost 0 bases, with 13 bases spanning the gap. The CDR3 is 15 residues long. CDR3 region: CASSPERTASYEQYF. The CDR3 bases are TGTGCCAGCAGCCCGGAGAGGACGGCCTCCTACGAGCAGTACTTC.

This chain connects TRBV7-9 to TRBJ2-5; D perhaps matches TRBD1 (6 bases). V dropped 2 bases and J dropped 2 bases, with 12 bases sitting between them. The V gene's germline CDR1 is SEHNR and CDR2 FQNEAQ (reference sequence). The CDR3 is made up of 15 amino acids. CDR3 DNA sequence: TGTGCCAGCAGCTTATCAGGGGTGGAACAAGAGACCCAGTACTTC. Encoded protein: CASSLSGVEQETQYF.

The chain couples TRBV4-2 to TRBJ2-7; weak D call: TRBD2 (5 bases). V was cut by 3 bases and J by 1 base, with 7 bases left in between. Germline loops: CDR1 LGHNA, CDR2 YNFKEQ. The CDR3 runs 13 residues. This CDR3 reads CASSHRGSYEQYF. The DNA for the CDR3 is TGTGCCAGCAGCCACCGCGGGTCCTACGAGCAGTACTTC.